The rows below give T cell receptor beta chains drawn from one sample of a study of blood T cell repertoires in COVID-19. TCRdb's copy holds only in-frame clones and misses some; the assay was immunoSEQ multiplex PCR. This table has around 190,000 clones, just under 80% appearing once. The sequenced sample was peripheral blood. These TCRs come from a man between 65 and 85 years old with active or convalescent COVID-19. The CDR3 runs from the conserved cysteine through the conserved F or W. The D gene is left open where the match is weak. The size of a clone is reported for some rows only, either as once, few or many, or as a class for expanded clones.

v_call	clone_size	j_call	cdr3_length	d_call	cdr3_nt	cdr3_aa
TRBV6-5	-	TRBJ2-2	14	-	TGTGCCAGGCAAAAAGGGGGAGGGACCGGGGAGCTGTTTTTT	CARQKGGGTGELFF
TRBV5-4	-	TRBJ1-2	13	TRBD1	TGTGCCAGCAGCTTTCAGGGGGCCGGTGGCTACACCTTC	CASSFQGAGGYTF
TRBV30	-	TRBJ1-1	13	-	TGTGCCTGGTCCTCCCAGGAACCCTACTCTACTTTCTTT	CAWSSQEPYSTFF
TRBV12-2	-	TRBJ2-3	19	-	TGTGCAAGTCGCTTAGAGCACGGGAATCCTAGCGGGAGGGCAGATACGCAGTATTTT	CASRLEHGNPSGRADTQYF
TRBV30	-	TRBJ1-2	11	-	TGTGCCTGGAGTACTGGCTATGGCTACACCTTC	CAWSTGYGYTF
TRBV5-1	-	TRBJ2-4	14	TRBD2	TGCGCCAGCAGCTACGGGACTAGTGAAAACATTCAGTACTTC	CASSYGTSENIQYF
TRBV5-4	-	TRBJ1-1	15	TRBD1	TGTGCCAGCAGCTTGTTAGGGACAGGGAACACTGAAGCTTTCTTT	CASSLLGTGNTEAFF
TRBV18	-	TRBJ1-1	13	-	TGTGCCAGCTCACCAATGGAGGACACTGAAGCTTTCTTT	CASSPMEDTEAFF
TRBV6-5	-	TRBJ1-2	13	TRBD1	TGTGCCAGCAGGACACAGGGGGTTAGTGGCTACACCTTC	CASRTQGVSGYTF
TRBV4-3	-	TRBJ2-3	18	TRBD2	TGCGCCAGCAGCCTTGGACTAGCGGGGGGGCCAAGTACAGATACGCAGTATTTT	CASSLGLAGGPSTDTQYF
TRBV4-1	-	TRBJ1-1	16	-	TGCGCCAGCAGCCAACGCCTAGGGAGTCTGGACACTGAAGCTTTCTTT	CASSQRLGSLDTEAFF
TRBV19	-	TRBJ1-1	15	TRBD1	TGTGCCAGTAGTATTGGGGACAGGGAGAACACTGAAGCTTTCTTT	CASSIGDRENTEAFF
TRBV5-1	-	TRBJ1-1	14	-	TGCGCCAGCAGCTTGCAGGACAGCGGCACTGAAGCTTTCTTT	CASSLQDSGTEAFF
TRBV18	-	TRBJ2-3	16	TRBD2	TGTGCCAGCTCACCCCCCGCGGGAGGGGGGACAGATACGCAGTATTTT	CASSPPAGGGTDTQYF
TRBV6-5	once	TRBJ1-2	12	-	TGTGCCAGCAACGACGGGGACTATGGCTACACCTTC	CASNDGDYGYTF
TRBV4-1	-	TRBJ2-2	16	-	TGCGCCAGCAGCCGAGTAAGAGATTCGGTCACCGGGGAGCTGTTTTTT	CASSRVRDSVTGELFF
TRBV18	-	TRBJ1-2	15	-	TGTGCCAGCTCACCACCGACAGGTGCTAACTATGGCTACACCTTC	CASSPPTGANYGYTF
TRBV6-5	-	TRBJ2-1	11	-	TGTGCCAGCAGTTACGCGGGTGAGCAGTTCTTC	CASSYAGEQFF
TRBV28	-	TRBJ2-7	15	-	TGTGCCAGCAGTCCTACAGGGGGAGCGGGATACGAGCAGTACTTC	CASSPTGGAGYEQYF
TRBV5-1	-	TRBJ1-1	14	-	TGCGCCAGCAGCCCCCCGGGGGAGTACACTGAAGCTTTCTTT	CASSPPGEYTEAFF
TRBV5-5	-	TRBJ1-2	14	-	TGTGCCAGCAGCTTTAGGACAGATAACTATGGCTACACCTTC	CASSFRTDNYGYTF
TRBV5-1	-	TRBJ1-5	15	-	TGCGCCAGCAGGGAGGACAGCTATAGCAATCAGCCCCAGCATTTT	CASREDSYSNQPQHF
TRBV6-5	-	TRBJ2-2	14	-	TGTGCCAGCAGACAACAACCAAACACCGGGGAGCTGTTTTTT	CASRQQPNTGELFF
TRBV6-5	-	TRBJ2-1	14	TRBD2	TGTGCCAGCCTCCTAGCGGGGTGGAGGGGGGAGCAGTTCTTC	CASLLAGWRGEQFF
TRBV7-8	-	TRBJ1-4	16	-	TGTGCCAGCAGCCCGACGTGGGTACAGACTAATGAAAAACTGTTTTTT	CASSPTWVQTNEKLFF